This record looks at one T cell receptor (beta chain) sequence and its context. Cohort placement rested on clinical history that participants reported themselves. This CDR3 contains 13 residues. Germline loops: CDR1 SGHVS, CDR2 FQNEAQ. Trimming took 5 bases from V and 5 from J, leaving 11 bases between them. This specimen comes from a study of blood T cell repertoires in COVID-19. Source study methods: Reference gene primer amplification gave nucleated cell count estimates. TCRdb keeps only in-frame clones here, not all; method: immunoSEQ multiplex PCR. D and trimming were read from the DNA, whereas the V and J calls and clone size are those reported in that table. The sample lists roughly 250,000 clones, approximately 91% occurring once.

The clonotype comes from a woman aged 40 to 49 with acute COVID-19. Sequencing input: PBMCs or T cells enriched from blood (not recorded which). The rearrangement links TRBV7-8 to TRBJ2-3; perhaps TRBD2 as D (5 bases). The CDR3 region has the DNA TGTGCCAGCAGCCCTCATGCGGGAGATACGCAGTATTTT. Translation gives CASSPHAGDTQYF.